This T cell receptor (beta chain) was observed in a study of shared clonotypes between healthy human individuals. Across the whole study: Donor ages ranged 18 to 49 years: a couple of women, a few men. Notes on the study in general: Only a few donors were included, so the genetic and exposure-history diversity represented was limited.

Recent vaccinations or acute infections were absent in the healthy HIV-negative adult donors. All participating donors were Caucasian adults from Nashville, Tennessee. Profiled with immunoSEQ multiplex PCR; TCRdb holds only in-frame clones, not every one. Here the sample spans 980,000 or so clones, less than 85% being singletons. Note on this clone: Its antigen is unknown.

This CDR3 region has 15 residues. V lost 2 bases and J lost 2, with 9 bases in between. Germline loops: CDR1 MNHNY, CDR2 SVGAGI (reference sequence). Material for sequencing was memory CD4+ T cells sorted from blood. Specified subset: CD45RA-negative fraction. The receptor was isolated from a man aged 18 to 29 in good health. J is TRBJ2-2 and V is TRBV6-6, with unresolved D. The CDR3 protein is CASSYRNPNTGELFF. In DNA form, the CDR3 reads TGTGCCAGCAGTTACCGCAACCCAAACACCGGGGAGCTGTTTTTT.